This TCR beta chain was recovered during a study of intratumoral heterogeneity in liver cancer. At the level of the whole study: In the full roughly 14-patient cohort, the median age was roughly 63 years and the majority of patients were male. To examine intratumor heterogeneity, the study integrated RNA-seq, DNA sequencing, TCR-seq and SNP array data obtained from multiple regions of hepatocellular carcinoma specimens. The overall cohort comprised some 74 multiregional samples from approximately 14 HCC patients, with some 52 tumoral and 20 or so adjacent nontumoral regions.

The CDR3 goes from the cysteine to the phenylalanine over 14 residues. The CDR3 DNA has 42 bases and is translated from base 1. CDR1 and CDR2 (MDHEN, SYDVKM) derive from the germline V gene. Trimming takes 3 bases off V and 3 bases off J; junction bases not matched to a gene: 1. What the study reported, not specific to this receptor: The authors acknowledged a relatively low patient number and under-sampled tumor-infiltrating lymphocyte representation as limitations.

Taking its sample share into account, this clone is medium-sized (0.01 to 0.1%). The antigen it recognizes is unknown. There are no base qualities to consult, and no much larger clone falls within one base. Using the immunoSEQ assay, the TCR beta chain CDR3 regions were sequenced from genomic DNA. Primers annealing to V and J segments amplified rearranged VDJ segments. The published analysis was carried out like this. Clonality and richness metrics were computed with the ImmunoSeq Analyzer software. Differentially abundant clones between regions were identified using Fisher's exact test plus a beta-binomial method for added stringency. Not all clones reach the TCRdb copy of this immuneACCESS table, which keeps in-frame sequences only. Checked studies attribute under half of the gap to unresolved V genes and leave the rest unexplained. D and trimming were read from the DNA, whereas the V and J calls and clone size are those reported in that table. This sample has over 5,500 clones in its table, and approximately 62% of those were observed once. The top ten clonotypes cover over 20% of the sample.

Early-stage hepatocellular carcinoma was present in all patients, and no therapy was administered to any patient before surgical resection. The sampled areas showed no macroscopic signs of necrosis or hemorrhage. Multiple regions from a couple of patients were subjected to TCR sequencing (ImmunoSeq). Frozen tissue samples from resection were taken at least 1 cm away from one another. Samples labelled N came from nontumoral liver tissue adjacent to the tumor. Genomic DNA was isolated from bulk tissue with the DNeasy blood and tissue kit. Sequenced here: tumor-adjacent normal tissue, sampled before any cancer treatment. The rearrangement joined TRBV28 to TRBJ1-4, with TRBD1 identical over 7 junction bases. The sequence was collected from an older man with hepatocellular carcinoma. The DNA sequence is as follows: TGTGCCAGCAGTTTCGGGACAGCTAATGAAAAACTGTTTTTT. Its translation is CASSFGTANEKLFF.